This T cell receptor beta chain was obtained from a study of blood T cell repertoires in COVID-19. Unmatched junction bases numbered 9, after V lost 3 bases and J lost 1 base. CDR3 length equals 17 residues. Germline CDR1 KGHDR, CDR2 SFDVKD. Using immunoSEQ multiplex PCR, the repertoire was profiled, and TCRdb retains in-frame clones only, with some absent. This sample has 140,000 to 150,000 clones, with roughly 90% found just once. The gene calls are TRBV24-1 and TRBJ2-3; 7 bases align to TRBD1. Input material: peripheral blood. This TCR derives from a man between 60 and 70 years old with active or convalescent COVID-19. The CDR3 is CATSDPTGLGGTDTQYF. The CDR3 DNA sequence: TGTGCCACCAGTGATCCGACAGGGTTGGGGGGCACAGATACGCAGTATTTT.